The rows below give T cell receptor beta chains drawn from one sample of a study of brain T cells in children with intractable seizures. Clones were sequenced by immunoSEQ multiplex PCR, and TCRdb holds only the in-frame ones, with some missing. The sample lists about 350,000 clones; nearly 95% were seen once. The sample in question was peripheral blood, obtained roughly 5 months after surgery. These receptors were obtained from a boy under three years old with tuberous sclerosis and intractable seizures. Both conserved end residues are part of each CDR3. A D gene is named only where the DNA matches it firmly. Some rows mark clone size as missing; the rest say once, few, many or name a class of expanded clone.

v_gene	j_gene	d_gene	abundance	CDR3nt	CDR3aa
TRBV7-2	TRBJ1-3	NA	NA	TGTGCCAGCAGCTCCCGGTCCCCGGAGGGCTTTGAAGGAAACACCATATATTTT	CASSSRSPEGFEGNTIYF
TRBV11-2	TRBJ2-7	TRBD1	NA	TGTGCCAGCAGCTCTCCGACAGGGGACTACGAGCAGTACTTC	CASSSPTGDYEQYF
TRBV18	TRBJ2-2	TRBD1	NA	TGTGCCAGCTCGTCCCGGACAGGTTTGGGAACCGGGGAGCTGTTTTTT	CASSSRTGLGTGELFF
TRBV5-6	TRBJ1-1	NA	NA	TGTGCCAGCAGCTTGTGGGGGGCCGGGGACACCAAGGACGACACTGAAGCTTTCTTT	CASSLWGAGDTKDDTEAFF
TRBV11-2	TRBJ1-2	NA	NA	TGTGCCAGCAGCCCAACAGGGATGTATGGCTACACCTTC	CASSPTGMYGYTF
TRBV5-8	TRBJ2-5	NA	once	TGTGCCAGCAGCTTGGAGGGCTCTAGGTGGGAGACCCAGTACTTC	CASSLEGSRWETQYF
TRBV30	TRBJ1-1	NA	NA	TGTGCCTGGAGTGTAACCGCGATCTCTGAAGCTTTCTTT	CAWSVTAISEAFF
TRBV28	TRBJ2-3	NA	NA	TGTGCCAGCAGTTACCCCCGGGACAGTCCCTTTCAGGCTGAGCCCGGGGGAACAAGAGATACGCAGTATTTT	CASSYPRDSPFQAEPGGTRDTQYF
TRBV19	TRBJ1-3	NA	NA	TGTGCCAGTAATGTTGGTATTCGAGGAAACACCATATATTTT	CASNVGIRGNTIYF
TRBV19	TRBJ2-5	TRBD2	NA	TGTGCCAGTAGTTTAGGGACTAGCGGGTTGAAGGAGACCCAGTACTTC	CASSLGTSGLKETQYF
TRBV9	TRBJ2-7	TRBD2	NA	TGTGCCAGCAGCGCCACTAGCGGGAGTCATAACGAGCAGTACTTC	CASSATSGSHNEQYF
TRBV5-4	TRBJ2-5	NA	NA	TGTGCCAGCAGCTTGCTAGCAGAGACCCAGTACTTC	CASSLLAETQYF
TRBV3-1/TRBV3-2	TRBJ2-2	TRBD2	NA	TGTGCCAGCAGGCGTGGGACTAGCGGCACCGGGGAGCTGTTTTTT	CASRRGTSGTGELFF
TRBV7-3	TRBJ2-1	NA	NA	TGTGCCAGCAGCTCCGGCTCGCTTGGTGGGTACAATGAGCAGTTCTTC	CASSSGSLGGYNEQFF
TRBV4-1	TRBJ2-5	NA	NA	TGCGCCAGCAGCCAAGAGTTCCCTTCCCGGGGTGAGACCCAGTACTTC	CASSQEFPSRGETQYF
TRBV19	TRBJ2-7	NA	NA	TGTGCCAGTAGTTCAACCCCCGGGACATTCTCCTACGAGCAGTACTTC	CASSSTPGTFSYEQYF
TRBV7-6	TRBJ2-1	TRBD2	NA	TGTGCCAGCAGCTTAACTACAGCGGGGCCTTCCTACAATGAGCAGTTCTTC	CASSLTTAGPSYNEQFF
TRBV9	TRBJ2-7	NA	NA	TGTGCCAGCAGCGTAGGAGGAGGTGGCGACGAGCAGTACTTC	CASSVGGGGDEQYF
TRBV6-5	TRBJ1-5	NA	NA	TGTGCCAGCAGTCATAGACAGGCTCGAAATCAGCCCCAGCATTTT	CASSHRQARNQPQHF
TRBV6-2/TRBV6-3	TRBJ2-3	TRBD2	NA	TGTGCCAGCAGTTACTCCCCGTCTGGGACTAGCAGGGGGGATACGCAGTATTTT	CASSYSPSGTSRGDTQYF
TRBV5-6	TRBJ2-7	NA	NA	TGTGCCAGCAGCTTGGGAGAGTGGAAGGACGAGCAGTACTTC	CASSLGEWKDEQYF
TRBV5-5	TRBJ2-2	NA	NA	TGTGCCAGCAGCCTGTGGGGGCAAAGGGACACCGGGGAGCTGTTTTTT	CASSLWGQRDTGELFF
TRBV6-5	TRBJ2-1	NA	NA	TGTGCCAGCAGTTACGGTAGTCGAGGTGAGCAGTTCTTC	CASSYGSRGEQFF
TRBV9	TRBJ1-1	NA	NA	TGTGCCAGCAGCTCAGCGCCGATGAACACTGAAGCTTTCTTT	CASSSAPMNTEAFF
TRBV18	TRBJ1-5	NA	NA	TGTGCCAGCTCACGGGGAGGAGGGAATCAGCCCCAGCATTTT	CASSRGGGNQPQHF
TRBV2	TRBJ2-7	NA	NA	TGTGCCAGCAGGACAGCCGAGCCAAAGGACTACGAGCAGTACTTC	CASRTAEPKDYEQYF
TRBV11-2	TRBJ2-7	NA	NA	TGTGCCAGCAGCTTAGACGAGCAGTACTTC	CASSLDEQYF
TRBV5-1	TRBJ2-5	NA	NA	TGCGCCAGCAGCTTGTGGGACAACGGAGAGACCCAGTACTTC	CASSLWDNGETQYF
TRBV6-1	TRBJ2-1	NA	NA	TGTGCCAGCAGTGACATCGCGAATGAGCAGTTCTTC	CASSDIANEQFF
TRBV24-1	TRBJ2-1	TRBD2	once	TGTGCCACCAGCCATACTAGCGGGAGCTACAATGAGCAGTTCTTC	CATSHTSGSYNEQFF
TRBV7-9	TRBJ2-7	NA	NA	TGTGCCAGCAGCTTCCCAGGGATCTACGAGCAGTACTTC	CASSFPGIYEQYF
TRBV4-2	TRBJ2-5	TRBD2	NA	TGTGCCAGCAGCCGAGCTACTAGCGGGGCTCAAGAGACCCAGTACTTC	CASSRATSGAQETQYF
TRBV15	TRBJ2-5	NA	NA	TGTGCCACCAGCAGAGTTTCTCTGTCTTTCAGAAACCAAGAGACCCAGTACTTC	CATSRVSLSFRNQETQYF
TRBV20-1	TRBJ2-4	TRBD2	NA	TGCAGTGCTCAGGGAGGGTCAATTCAGTACTTC	CSAQGGSIQYF
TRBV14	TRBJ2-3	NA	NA	TGTGCCAGCAGAGGGAGGCAGCTCACAGATACGCAGTATTTT	CASRGRQLTDTQYF
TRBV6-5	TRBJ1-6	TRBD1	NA	TGTGCCAGCACATCCGGGACAGATGATTCACCCCTCCACTTT	CASTSGTDDSPLHF
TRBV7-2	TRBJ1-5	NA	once	TGTGCCAGCAGATTAGATTGGACTCCGTCCTCGCCCCAGCATTTT	CASRLDWTPSSPQHF
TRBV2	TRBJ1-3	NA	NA	TGTGCCAGCACGAAGGGGGTTGGAAACACCATATATTTT	CASTKGVGNTIYF
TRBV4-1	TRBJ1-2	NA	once	TGCGCCAGCAGCCAAGAAGGGTCACAGGAGCGCTATGGCTACACCTTC	CASSQEGSQERYGYTF
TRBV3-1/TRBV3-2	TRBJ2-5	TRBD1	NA	TGTGCCAGCAGCCCCGATTACAACAGGGGGGAGACCCAGTACTTC	CASSPDYNRGETQYF
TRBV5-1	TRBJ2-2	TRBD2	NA	TGCGCCAGCAGCTCTACCGGGACTAGCGGGATTTTGAACACCGGGGAGCTGTTTTTT	CASSSTGTSGILNTGELFF
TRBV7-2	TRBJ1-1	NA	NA	TGTGCCAGCAGCTGCCCCCCTAACACTGAAGCTTTCTTT	CASSCPPNTEAFF
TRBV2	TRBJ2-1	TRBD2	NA	TGTGCCAGCAGTGAAATTATGCGGGGGGGTGACAATGAGCAGTTCTTC	CASSEIMRGGDNEQFF
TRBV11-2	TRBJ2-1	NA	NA	TGTGCCAGCAGCTTAGCCCCGGGACCTAATGTTTTTTCCTACAATGAGCAGTTCTTC	CASSLAPGPNVFSYNEQFF
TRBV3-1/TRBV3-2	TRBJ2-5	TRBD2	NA	TGTGCCAGCAGCCAAGGCGGGGGTTTGGAGACCCAGTACTTC	CASSQGGGLETQYF
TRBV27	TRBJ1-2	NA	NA	TGTGCCAGCAGGGACCGGGCCTTCTATGGCTACACCTTC	CASRDRAFYGYTF
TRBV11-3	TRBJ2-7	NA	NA	TGTGCCAGCAGCTCCAGTGGGGGCCCCTACGAGCAGTACTTC	CASSSSGGPYEQYF
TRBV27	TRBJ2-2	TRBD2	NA	TGTGCCAGCAGTTTAACTAGCGGGATTTCCGCCCCACCCCCGAACACCGGGGAGCTGTTTTTT	CASSLTSGISAPPPNTGELFF
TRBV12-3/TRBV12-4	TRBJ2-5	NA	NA	TGTGCCAGCAGTTTACTCCAAGAGACCCAGTACTTC	CASSLLQETQYF
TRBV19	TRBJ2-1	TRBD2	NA	TGTGCCAGTAGTATAGTCGGGGCTAGCGGGAGGGGTTACAATGAGCAGTTCTTC	CASSIVGASGRGYNEQFF
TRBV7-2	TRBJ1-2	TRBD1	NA	TGTGCCAGCACGGTACCCTATACTTACAGGGGAGGATATGGCTACACCTTC	CASTVPYTYRGGYGYTF
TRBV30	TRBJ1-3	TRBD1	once	TGTGCCTGGAGGAACACAGGGGGCTCTGGAAACACCATATATTTT	CAWRNTGGSGNTIYF
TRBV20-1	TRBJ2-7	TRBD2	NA	TGCAGTGCTAGTAGGCGTAGCGGGGTTACCTACGAGCAGTACTTC	CSASRRSGVTYEQYF
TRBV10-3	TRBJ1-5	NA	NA	TGTGCCATCAGTGTTTTACGGTGGGAACAGCCCCAGCATTTT	CAISVLRWEQPQHF
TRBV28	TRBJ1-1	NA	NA	TGTGCCAGCAGTTTAGGAGAAAACACTGAAGCTTTCTTT	CASSLGENTEAFF